This TCR beta chain is drawn from a study of metastatic and nonmetastatic thyroid tumors. Study as a whole: Repertoire data that came from the blood and tumor or nodule tissue of malignant and benign thyroid patients were compared.

This CDR3 region has 15 residues. The germline V gene has CDR1 MNHNS and CDR2 SASEGT. Unmatched junction bases numbered 1, after V lost 2 bases and J lost 2 bases. None of the patients had undergone any treatment ahead of thyroid surgery. Using MiXCR, TCRdb reanalyzed the PCR reads. This table holds fewer than 20,000 clones, roughly 25% found once. This clone has ten or more counts. The chain combines TRBV6-1 with TRBJ2-5, with TRBD2 identical over 11 bases. The receptor's source is a female donor with papillary thyroid cancer or a benign thyroid nodule (not recorded which). Some clones in this sample may be carry-over from other donors' samples. The sample taken for sequencing was tumor tissue. This chain's CDR3 is CASSELAGGQETQYF. As DNA, the CDR3 is TGTGCCAGCAGTGAATTAGCGGGAGGGCAAGAGACCCAGTACTTC.